Reported below is one TCR beta chain. Its antigen remains unknown. The sample comes from a study of cytomegalovirus exposure and HLA in healthy donors. Trimming removed 0 bases from V and 7 bases from J, with 8 bases in between. Germline V gene data show CDR1 as SGHRS and CDR2 as YFSETQ. The CDR3 is 14 amino acids. 13 Jbeta primers and 60 Vbeta primers were used for the PCR. Sequenced by immunoSEQ multiplex PCR; TCRdb stores in-frame clones only, minus some. The table has 150,000 or so clones, under 80% seen once; the top ten hold about 2.5%. Overall study findings and caveats: Cytomegalovirus-associated TCR beta chains were listed, numbering 150 to 200. A few V segments could not be told apart, such as TRBV6-2 and TRBV6-3, and were left out. A later analysis revealed that TCR association rates differed between HLA loci, peaking at DRB1 and bottoming out at HLA-C. The study found most TCR sequences rare, yet found some public TCRs in many donors.

The specimen was PBMCs. The chain recombines TRBV5-1 with TRBJ1-6; no definite D call. This receptor was obtained from a human donor in good health. The DNA for the CDR3 is TGCGCCAGCAGCTTGGGGGAGAGGAATTCACCCCTCCACTTT. Encoded protein: CASSLGERNSPLHF.